This TCR beta chain was recovered during a study of glioma-infiltrating T cells after dendritic cell vaccination. Up to about 2 ug genomic DNA was used for TCRB CDR3 amplification. Amplification used 60 V beta primers and 13 J beta primers. The assay was immunoSEQ multiplex PCR, and TCRdb's table has in-frame clones only and misses some. The sample contains about 95,000 clones, about 84% of which appear only once. In the case of this clone: Antigen unknown.

Germline CDR1 MNHNS, CDR2 SASEGT. The length of the CDR3 is 11 residues. V lost 6 bases to trimming and J lost 3 bases, with 6 bases between them. Broader study findings: Survival was not directly related to TCR clonality in these patients.

This receptor was identified in a human donor with glioblastoma. The chain uses TRBV6-1 and TRBJ2-7, with a possible D match to TRBD2 (5 bases). Sequenced here: blood, sampled before dendritic cell vaccination. CDR3 sequence reads: CASSDYYEQYF. For the CDR3, the DNA is TGTGCCAGCAGCGACTACTACGAGCAGTACTTC.